This passage covers 4 T cell receptor beta chains from one sample sequenced in a study of CD8+ T cells in alopecia areata. Indicated treatment: oral pan-JAK inhibitor, 5-10 mg twice daily. Following extraction, RNA underwent reverse transcription to cDNA, which served as the sequencing template. TCRdb's table, derived via immunoSEQ multiplex PCR, lists solely in-frame clones and lacks some. The sample consists of roughly 100,000 clones, over 75% of them appearing once. Sequencing used CD8+ T cells sorted from blood, obtained at approximately week 30, from a patient treated with tofacitinib. All receptors derive from a human donor with alopecia areata.

The rearrangement links TRBV27 to TRBJ2-7; 7 positions match TRBD1. From germline, CDR1 is MNHEY and CDR2 SMNVEV (reference sequence). The CDR3 runs to 13 residues. The V segment lost 6 bases and the J segment 2 bases; nucleotides outside the gene matches: 4. For the CDR3, the DNA is TGTGCCAGCAGCACAGGGGACGCCTACGAGCAGTACTTC. This gives the protein CASSTGDAYEQYF.

The J gene is TRBJ2-7, the V gene TRBV7-9; TRBD1 matches 9 bases. This CDR3 region has 15 residues. Looked up from germline, CDR1 is SEHNR and CDR2 is FQNEAQ (reference sequence). Losses at the gene ends were 2 bases for V and 2 bases for J; bases not matched to a gene: 4. DNA of the CDR3: TGTGCCAGCAGCTTACGGACAGGGGAAGCCTACGAGCAGTACTTC. Protein sequence: CASSLRTGEAYEQYF.

V gene TRBV29-1 combines with J gene TRBJ1-2, with D perhaps matching TRBD1 (5 bases). Germline CDR1 reads SQVTM; CDR2 reads ANQGSEA. V was trimmed by 8 bases and J by 3 bases, leaving 16 bases between them. The CDR3 covers 13 residues. The CDR3: CSFRRVGDYGYTF. The CDR3 coding sequence is TGCAGCTTCCGAAGGGTGGGGGACTATGGCTACACCTTC.

The genes are TRBV10-3 and TRBJ1-1, with D perhaps TRBD1 (5 bases). This CDR3 has 14 amino acids. CDR1 ENHRY and CDR2 SYGVKD come from the germline V gene. V was cut by 2 bases and J by 1 base, with 8 bases left in between. The CDR3 loop reads CAISEGHPNTEAFF. The CDR3 DNA follows: TGTGCCATCAGTGAGGGACACCCGAACACTGAAGCTTTCTTT.